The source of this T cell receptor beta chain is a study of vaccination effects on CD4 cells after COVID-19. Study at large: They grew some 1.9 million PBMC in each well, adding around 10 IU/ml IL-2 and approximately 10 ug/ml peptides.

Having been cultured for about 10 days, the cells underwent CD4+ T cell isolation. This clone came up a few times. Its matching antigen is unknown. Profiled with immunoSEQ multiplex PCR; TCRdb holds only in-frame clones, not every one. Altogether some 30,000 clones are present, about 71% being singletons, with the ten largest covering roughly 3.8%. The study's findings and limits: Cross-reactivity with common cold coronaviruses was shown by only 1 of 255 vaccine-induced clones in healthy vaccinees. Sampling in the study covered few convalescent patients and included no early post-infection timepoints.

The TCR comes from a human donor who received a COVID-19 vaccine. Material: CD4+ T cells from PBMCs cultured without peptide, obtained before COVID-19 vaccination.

The CDR3 region is CASGAIRGRRGEQYF. The CDR3 region has the DNA TGTGCCAGCGGGGCAATAAGGGGGCGGAGGGGCGAGCAGTACTTC. This sequence joins TRBV2 and TRBJ2-7, with D possibly being TRBD1 (7 bases). CDR3 length: 15 residues. Deletions cut 8 bases from V and 6 bases from J, with 23 bases between. Germline CDR1 SNHLY, CDR2 FYNNEI.